This TCR beta chain stems from a study of blood T cell repertoires in COVID-19. TCRdb keeps only in-frame clones here, not all; method: immunoSEQ multiplex PCR. This sample has some 140,000 clones, with around 79% found just once. The CDR3 covers 12 residues. Germline V gene sequence: CDR1 GTSNPN, CDR2 SVGIG (reference sequence). V lost 4 bases to trimming and J lost 7 bases, with 13 bases between them. The sequencing sample was made of peripheral blood. The V and J genes are TRBV30 and TRBJ1-2, with D perhaps TRBD1 (6 bases). The TCR sequence derives from a man aged 60-69 years with acute or convalescent COVID-19. The CDR3 coding sequence is TGTGCCTGGAACGTGGGGGCACTTGGCTACACCTTC. It specifies CAWNVGALGYTF.